This TCR beta chain was captured by sequencing in a study of early T cells in non-severe SARS-CoV-2 infection. As for the study in general: From unsorted whole blood, bulk RNA was sequenced, and the chains remained unpaired.

V lost 3 bases and J 1 base, leaving 12 bases between the germline ends. In germline, CDR1 is DFQATT, CDR2 SNEGSKA (reference sequence). The CDR3 runs 14 residues. Unique molecular identifiers tagged individual cDNA molecules. Each CDR3 protein gets one entry after TCRdb re-called the 5' RACE reads with MiXCR. The sample yields fewer than 110,000 distinct CDR3 sequences, 11% seen once. Study-level points and caveats: Private and CD4 specificities were missed by VDJdb matching, skewed to anti-spike CD8.

This clonotype occurred many times. Its specificity is unknown. The V and J genes are TRBV20-1 and TRBJ2-5; TRBD2 is a possible D gene (6 bases). The receptor's source is an adult who was a healthcare worker with PCR-confirmed SARS-CoV-2 infection or an uninfected control (not recorded which). The sample consisted of whole blood. CDR3 sequence reads: CSARIAVLQETQYF. The CDR3 DNA reads as TGCAGTGCTAGGATAGCGGTACTCCAAGAGACCCAGTACTTC.